The clone carrying this T cell receptor (beta chain) has a handful of counts. This CDR3 is built from 14 residues. V was cut by 5 bases and J by 2 bases, with 11 bases left in between. Germline CDR1 reads SGHDN; CDR2 reads FVKESK. This entry is derived from a study of T-cell memory formation after mild COVID-19. Looking at the study overall: Clustering of TCRs was largely donor specific.

Constant-segment primers served in 5'RACE that generated TCR alpha and TCR beta cDNA libraries bearing sample barcodes and UMIs. TCRdb fed the 5' RACE reads into MiXCR, producing one record per CDR3 protein. The sample includes 350,000 to 500,000 distinct CDR3 sequences, roughly 18% of them seen just once. The chain couples TRBV14 to TRBJ2-3, with a tentative D call TRBD1 (6 bases). The receptor was isolated from a man between 18 and 29 years old who had mild COVID-19 (a few samples of this study predate the infection). Cell type and time point are not known. Source material: PBMCs or a T cell subset sorted from them (not recorded which). The CDR3 is CASSGQSTTDTQYF. CDR3 in DNA: TGTGCCAGCAGCGGACAGTCTACCACAGATACGCAGTATTTT.